This T cell receptor (beta chain) was captured in a study of blood T cell repertoires in COVID-19. The overall study: T cells, B-cell-depleted T cells, or PBMCs supplied cDNA or gDNA.

This table comes from immunoSEQ multiplex PCR, and its TCRdb copy is limited to in-frame clones, with some not included. This sample has some 240,000 clones, with approximately 85% found just once. The sample holds many counts of this clone. The germline V gene has CDR1 SEHNR and CDR2 FQNEAQ (reference sequence). V gave up 5 bases and J gave up 3 bases; unmatched junction bases: 12. The CDR3 loop spans 16 amino acids. The sequencing input was peripheral blood. The rearrangement uses TRBV7-9 and TRBJ2-5; 7 bases match TRBD1. The sequence was obtained from a woman aged 55-70 years with active or convalescent COVID-19. CDR3 bases: TGTGCCAGCAGCCAAAGAAAGACAGGGCTAAAAGAGACCCAGTACTTC. Its protein product is CASSQRKTGLKETQYF.